Given below is one T cell receptor beta chain in context. This clonotype showed up just a few times. The antigen this receptor binds is unknown. Nothing much larger sits one base from this clone, and base qualities are not available. The data were taken from a study of T-cell reconstitution after alpha-beta-depleted transplantation in children (dated by TCRdb to the mid-2010s). Regarding the research as a whole: Using TCR repertoire profiling, the study quantitatively followed how T-cell immune reconstitution unfolded in children after TCRalphabeta/CD19-depleted allogeneic hematopoietic cell transplantation.

CDR1 and CDR2, per the germline V gene, are KGHSH and LQKENI. Trimming costs V 1 base and J 4 bases, and their ends lie 8 bases apart. The CDR3, from cysteine to phenylalanine, totals 14 residues. The retained sequence is limited to the CDR3, 42 bases, with the frame set at the first base. The library was generated by PCR. The listed sequencing device is Illumina HiSeq 2500. To normalize quantification of the TCRbeta repertoire, the TCR libraries were built with molecular barcoding that relied on unique molecular identifiers. Using fastp trimming at Q25 and MiXCR clonotype assembly, TCRdb reanalyzed the public sequencing data and kept in-frame beta chains. A single entry per CDR3 protein holds the most common genes and DNA from its merged rows. The sample table contains about 500,000 distinct CDR3 sequences; only one count was recorded for over 25% of them. The ten largest account for around 2.4% of the sample.

Recombination connected TRBV18 to TRBJ2-1; the D gene is not confidently resolved. The starting material was PBMCs from the stem cell graft donor, obtained from the stem cell graft. The TCR was taken from a human donor who donated a stem cell graft to a child with aplastic anemia. The CDR3 reads as follows: CASSPREDYNEQFF. The sequenced DNA: TGTGCCAGCTCACCACGGGAAGATTACAATGAGCAGTTCTTC.